The 19 T cell receptor beta chains below were found in one sample sequenced in a study of blood T cell repertoires in COVID-19. The method was immunoSEQ multiplex PCR; TCRdb's version includes in-frame clones alone and lacks a portion of them. The sample includes under 300,000 clones, 75% to 85% of them seen just once. Material: peripheral blood. These receptors all stem from a human donor in a cohort sampled during active COVID-19.

V gene TRBV28 combines with J gene TRBJ2-1; D uncertain. Per germline, CDR1 MDHEN and CDR2 SYDVKM. Trimming removed 8 bases from V and 8 bases from J, with 10 bases in between. This CDR3 contains 11 residues. The chain's CDR3 is CASSSSYEQFF. CDR3 in DNA: TGTGCCAGCTCCTCGAGTTATGAGCAGTTCTTC.

The chain carries TRBV19 and TRBJ1-2; D is possibly TRBD1 (5 bases). V was shortened by 4 bases and J by 8 bases, with 14 bases between the two germline ends. The CDR3 consists of 13 residues. Germline V gene lookup returns CDR1 LNHDA and CDR2 SQIVND (reference sequence). CDR3 coding DNA: TGTGCCAGTAGTAATAAGGACACCGGGGGCTACACCTTC. It encodes CASSNKDTGGYTF.

The rearrangement uses TRBV18 and TRBJ1-5, with 8 bases lining up with TRBD1. Germline loops: CDR1 KGHSH, CDR2 LQKENI. With 3 bases clipped from V and 0 bases from J, the junction kept 7 bases outside the gene matches. The CDR3 consists of 17 residues. The CDR3 nucleotides read TGTGCCAGCTCACCCATAGGGACAGGTGATAGCAATCAGCCCCAGCATTTT. Its protein product is CASSPIGTGDSNQPQHF.

DNA for the CDR3: TGTGCCAGCAGCCAAGATTTAGGACTAGCGGGAGGGCCTGAGACCCAGTACTTC. Protein: CASSQDLGLAGGPETQYF. The chain couples TRBV3-1 (or the pseudogene TRBV3-2) to TRBJ2-5, with TRBD2 matching over 15 bases. The ends lost 0 bases at V and 5 bases at J; junction bases unmatched: 7. CDR1 LGHDT and CDR2 YNNKEL come from the germline V gene (reference sequence). This CDR3 region has 18 residues.

This chain connects TRBV20-1 to TRBJ2-5, with 12 nucleotides matching TRBD2. The CDR3 extends over 14 amino acids. Germline V gene lookup returns CDR1 DFQATT and CDR2 SNEGSKA (reference sequence). The V and J ends lost 3 bases and 5 bases, in that order; junction bases with no gene match: 4. CDR3 bases: TGCAGTGCTAGTGGGCTAGCGGGAGGGGAGACCCAGTACTTC. Residues: CSASGLAGGETQYF.

This clone has just one count. The chain has TRBV21-1 and TRBJ1-2; the listed D gene, TRBD1, was not tested against the DNA. TRBV21-1 is recorded as a pseudogene. The CDR3 consists of 16 residues. The CDR3 spells CADTGKGTGSPYGYTF. The CDR3 DNA reads TGTGCCGATACCGGGAAGGGCACAGGGTCTCCTTATGGCTACACCTTC.

J is TRBJ1-1 and V is TRBV2, with D maybe TRBD1 (6 bases). The germline V and J ends were trimmed by 11 bases and 2 bases, with 15 bases remaining between them. This CDR3 is built from 13 residues. CDR1 is SNHLY, CDR2 FYNNEI, per germline. CDR3 nucleotide sequence: TGTGCCCCCACCCTGGGGGCAAACACTGAAGCTTTCTTT. Protein sequence: CAPTLGANTEAFF.

This chain links TRBV28 with TRBJ1-6; D unclear. Trimming cost V 7 bases and J 7 bases, with 17 bases left between them. The CDR3 sequence is 15 residues long. Germline-derived CDR1 and CDR2 are MDHEN and SYDVKM. The CDR3 DNA sequence: TGTGCCAGCATTCCTTGGCAGAGGTACAATTCACCCCTCCACTTT. The encoded protein is CASIPWQRYNSPLHF. The full variable domain, rest sourced from reference TRBV28 and TRBJ1-6, is DVKVTQSSRYLVKRTGEKVFLECVQDMDHENMFWYRQDPGLGLRLIYFSYDVKMKEKGDIPEGYSVSREKKERFSLILESASTNQTSMYLCASIPWQRYNSPLHFGNGTRLTVT.

This clone was detected only a few times. The chain couples TRBV9 to TRBJ2-1; TRBD1 agrees at 9 bases. This CDR3 has 16 residues. The germline gives CDR1 SGDLS, CDR2 YYNGEE. After removal of 3 bases from V and 6 bases from J, the junction contained 10 bases not matched to a gene. The CDR3 DNA is TGTGCCAGCAGCGGACTCGGACAGGGGCAAATCAATGAGCAGTTCTTC. Protein product: CASSGLGQGQINEQFF.

The chain is built from TRBV2 and TRBJ2-3; no firm D call. V dropped 5 bases and J dropped 2 bases, with 5 bases sitting between them. The length of the CDR3 is 12 residues. Germline values: CDR1 SNHLY, CDR2 FYNNEI. This CDR3 is CASSSYTDTQYF. The CDR3 bases are TGTGCCAGCAGTTCCTACACAGATACGCAGTATTTT.

This chain joins TRBV28 and TRBJ1-1; unclear D gene. The germline V gene encodes CDR1 MDHEN and CDR2 SYDVKM. The CDR3 runs to 13 residues. Trimming shortened V by 3 bases and J by 3 bases, and 8 bases separated the two germline ends. Here the CDR3 reads CASSLVGDTEAFF. CDR3 DNA: TGTGCCAGCAGTTTGGTCGGGGACACTGAAGCTTTCTTT.

The genes are TRBV7-2 and TRBJ2-5, with 7 positions matching TRBD1. The CDR3 extends over 14 amino acids. Trimming took 1 base from V and 5 from J; bases not matched to a gene: 4. The germline V gene has CDR1 SGHTA and CDR2 FQGNSA. The CDR3 nucleotides are TGTGCCAGCAGCTTAGGTCAGGGGGTCGAGACCCAGTACTTC. Residues: CASSLGQGVETQYF.

This clone has just one count. The chain links TRBV9 to TRBJ2-7, with 8 bases aligning to TRBD2. Losses at the gene ends were 5 bases for V and 7 bases for J; bases not matched to a gene: 14. From germline, CDR1 is SGDLS and CDR2 YYNGEE. This CDR3 has 15 amino acids. The CDR3 bases are TGTGCCAGCAGTCGACTAGCGCAAGTTTTGGGTGAGCAGTACTTC. Amino acid sequence: CASSRLAQVLGEQYF.

The count of this clone is one. The chain has TRBV10-3 and TRBJ2-2; D is ambiguous. Germline lookup yields CDR1 ENHRY and CDR2 SYGVKD. The CDR3 spans 18 residues. V lost 5 bases to trimming and J lost 0 bases, with 19 bases between them. The CDR3 nucleotides are TGTGCCATCAGTTTTTCTCCCCCCTTGCGAACGAACACCGGGGAGCTGTTTTTT. Its translation: CAISFSPPLRTNTGELFF.

The genes are TRBV25-1 and TRBJ2-5; D is possibly TRBD1 (5 bases). CDR1 is MGHDK and CDR2 is SYGVNS in the germline V gene. This CDR3 comprises 14 residues. V lost 6 bases, J lost 5 bases, and 16 bases lay in between. CDR3 in DNA: TGTGCCAGCAGCCACAGGACGAGGTTGGAGACCCAGTACTTC. Translating it yields CASSHRTRLETQYF.

The V and J genes are TRBV12-3 or TRBV12-4 and TRBJ2-2; D uncertain. The CDR3 totals 13 residues. V dropped 7 bases and J dropped 5 bases, with 11 bases sitting between them. Here the CDR3 reads CASILTRTGELFF. CDR3 sequence (DNA): TGTGCCAGCATCCTGACGAGGACCGGGGAGCTGTTTTTT.

The rearrangement uses TRBV6-5 and TRBJ2-7; perhaps TRBD2 as D (5 bases). V dropped 6 bases and J dropped 0 bases, with 15 bases sitting between them. The germline CDR1 and CDR2 sequences are MNHEY and SVGAGI. This CDR3 has 15 amino acids. In DNA, the CDR3 is TGTGCCAGCAGCTCTCCCCCGGGAAACTCCTACGAGCAGTACTTC. It codes for CASSSPPGNSYEQYF.

V usage is TRBV24-1 and J usage is TRBJ2-2; tentatively, D is TRBD2 (7 bases). Germline loops: CDR1 KGHDR, CDR2 SFDVKD. V gave up 4 bases and J gave up 5 bases, with 13 bases separating them. This CDR3 contains 15 residues. CDR3: CATSERGGGTGELFF. CDR3 nucleotides: TGTGCCACCAGTGAGAGGGGAGGGGGAACCGGGGAGCTGTTTTTT.

Comments on this clone: A much larger clone sits a single nucleotide away, making a read error possible. The rearrangement joins TRBV4-2 to TRBJ1-6, with D unresolved. CDR3 length equals 16 residues. Germline lookup yields CDR1 LGHNA and CDR2 YNFKEQ. Trimming left V 0 bases short and J 4 bases short, with 10 bases between. CDR3 in amino acids: CASSQDVVDYNSPLHF. CDR3 in DNA: TGTGCCAGCAGCCAAGACGTAGTCGATTATAATTCACCCCTCCACTTT.